The 8 T cell receptor beta chains listed next were all sequenced from one sample in a study of blood T cell repertoires in COVID-19 (dated by TCRdb to between 2020 and 2021). To prepare the library, the immunoSEQ multiplex PCR assay was applied. The clones in this table, taken by TCRdb from immuneACCESS, are in-frame only. Not every clone is retained; where verified, under half of the shortfall comes from an unresolved V gene, and the cause of the rest is unknown. This sample comprises 160,000 or so clones, more than 90% of them detected only once. The ten largest clones capture over 15% of the sample. Sequenced input: peripheral blood. These receptors were obtained from a man in his fifties or sixties with active or convalescent COVID-19.

This chain links TRBV19 with TRBJ2-2; TRBD1 matches at 7 bases. Germline V CDR1 and CDR2: LNHDA, SQIVND (reference sequence). Unmatched junction bases numbered 16, after V lost 3 bases and J lost 3 bases. The CDR3 consists of 19 residues. CDR3 amino acids: CASSIDPTGAVGDTGELFF. CDR3 sequence (DNA): TGTGCCAGTAGTATCGATCCAACAGGGGCCGTGGGGGACACCGGGGAGCTGTTTTTT.

V is TRBV5-1 and J is TRBJ1-4, with D perhaps matching TRBD1 (6 bases). The CDR3 spans 19 residues. The germline V gene encodes CDR1 SGHRS and CDR2 YFSETQ. V lost 4 bases to trimming and J lost 5 bases, with 27 bases between them. Here the CDR3 reads CASSRRQVATPLGNEKLFF. CDR3 nucleotides: TGCGCCAGCAGCCGAAGACAGGTCGCGACCCCGTTGGGGAATGAAAAACTGTTTTTT.

The chain has TRBV2 and TRBJ2-7; 10 nucleotides align to TRBD2. V trimming: 7 bases; J trimming: 5 bases; junction bases outside the gene matches: 8. The CDR3 contains 14 residues. CDR1 is SNHLY and CDR2 is FYNNEI in the germline V gene. CDR3 in DNA: TGTGCCAGCACTGTAATAGCGGGGGGCAACGAGCAGTACTTC. Protein sequence: CASTVIAGGNEQYF.

The chain joins TRBV3-1 (or the pseudogene TRBV3-2) to TRBJ2-3; TRBD1 might be the D (7 bases). V gave up 4 bases and J gave up 3 bases, with 14 bases separating them. CDR3 length equals 15 residues. The germline gives CDR1 LGHDT, CDR2 YNNKEL (reference sequence). CDR3 coding DNA: TGTGCCAGCAGCCTGACAGGGAGGATGACAGATACGCAGTATTTT. Translated, it gives CASSLTGRMTDTQYF.

This clone was detected a few times. The sample carries other DNA sequences with the same CDR3. This chain links TRBV5-1 with TRBJ2-7; D remains unclear. The CDR3 runs 14 residues. Trimming took off 3 bases at V and 0 bases at J, with 10 bases between the two ends. CDR1 and CDR2 from the germline V gene are SGHRS and YFSETQ. The CDR3 region is CASSSAGGSYEQYF. The CDR3 DNA reads as TGCGCCAGCAGCTCCGCAGGTGGCTCCTACGAGCAGTACTTC.

The chain combines TRBV19 with TRBJ1-5; D remains ambiguous. This CDR3 comprises 14 residues. Germline CDR1 is LNHDA and CDR2 is SQIVND (reference sequence). V was trimmed by 4 bases and J by 5 bases, leaving 12 bases between them. Here the CDR3 reads CASSTGQADQPQHF. In DNA, the CDR3 is TGTGCCAGTAGTACCGGTCAGGCTGATCAGCCCCAGCATTTT.

The chain combines TRBV29-1 with TRBJ2-7, with TRBD1 matching 9 bases. V shed 7 bases and J 6 bases; nucleotides not matched to a gene: 10. Germline V lookup: CDR1 SQVTM, CDR2 ANQGSEA. The CDR3 sequence is 13 residues long. In DNA, the CDR3 is TGCAGCGCCCGGGACAGGGAATTCGGCGAGCAGTACTTC. This gives the protein CSARDREFGEQYF.

The chain links TRBV2 to TRBJ2-3; TRBD2 matches 9 bases. Per germline, CDR1 SNHLY and CDR2 FYNNEI. The CDR3 covers 17 residues. V shed 8 bases and J 1 base; nucleotides not matched to a gene: 13. The CDR3 is CASEGVAGAYGTDTQYF. The CDR3 DNA reads as TGTGCCAGCGAAGGGGTAGCGGGGGCTTACGGCACAGATACGCAGTATTTT.